Listed below are T cell receptor beta chains from one sample, sequenced in a study of radiotherapy plus CTLA-4 blockade in lung cancer. Generated by immunoSEQ multiplex PCR, the TCRdb table keeps only in-frame clones and is missing some. The data show fewer than 100,000 clones, with roughly 80% seen just once and approximately 0.79% held by the top ten. The material sequenced was peripheral blood, taken from a patient treated with radiotherapy plus ipilimumab. The receptors come from a human donor with non-small cell lung cancer who had stable disease on radiotherapy plus ipilimumab. Both conserved end residues are trimmed from each CDR3.

CDR3 length	V gene	J gene	CDR3 protein
13	TRBV6-1	TRBJ2-7	ASSESHRSSYEQY
11	TRBV9	TRBJ1-1	ASSVTGTGEAF
13	TRBV9	TRBJ2-5	ASSYSGQSQETQY
12	TRBV9	TRBJ1-2	ASSVGFQMYGYT
13	TRBV18	TRBJ1-5	ASSPPSGGLQPQH
13	TRBV19	TRBJ2-2	ASSRVAGGSGELF
13	TRBV4-2	TRBJ2-1	ASSQEGQGNNEQF
12	TRBV7-9	TRBJ2-1	ASSLAGGPDEQF
11	TRBV5-6	TRBJ2-3	ASSVSRWDTQY
13	TRBV4-1	TRBJ1-5	ASSHPDRGDQPQH
10	TRBV5-1	TRBJ1-1	ASSLMRGEAF
13	TRBV27	TRBJ1-6	ASSPGTGTNSPLH
12	TRBV6-1	TRBJ2-3	ASKQGVGTDTQY
13	TRBV6-5	TRBJ2-7	ASRQLGQSRNEQY
14	TRBV7-8	TRBJ2-1	ASSLEGVRQSSEQF
12	TRBV9	TRBJ1-6	ASSRQGASSPLH
14	TRBV5-1	TRBJ2-5	ASSTGLAGSQETQY
12	TRBV6-5	TRBJ2-7	ASSYGGVLYEQY
10	TRBV7-6	TRBJ2-7	ASSPQSYEQY
14	TRBV28	TRBJ2-7	VSSRGLAGGRHEQY
11	TRBV5-5	TRBJ1-1	ASSLAGRTEAF
11	TRBV9	TRBJ1-1	ASSVGGAAEAF
16	TRBV19	TRBJ1-3	ASSRPATGRFSGNTIY
12	TRBV6-6	TRBJ1-3	ATSTQGSGNTIY
12	TRBV30	TRBJ2-7	AWSVRPLLVEQY
14	TRBV7-3	TRBJ2-2	ASSLRQGAGTGELF
11	TRBV19	TRBJ1-2	ASSLDSYYGYT
13	TRBV7-3	TRBJ2-1	ASSSLAGGDNEQF
13	TRBV27	TRBJ2-7	ASSSGLAGRREQY
13	TRBV28	TRBJ1-1	ASSPSDSRNTEAF
15	TRBV5-1	TRBJ1-2	ASSLSGTGGAGNGYT
11	TRBV6-4	TRBJ1-1	ASSPAVNTEAF
11	TRBV5-5	TRBJ2-7	ASSFQATYEQY